The clone carrying this TCR beta chain has only a few counts. Its specificity is unknown. The source of the sample is a study of blood T cells in healthy people across ages. The germline CDR1 and CDR2 sequences are SGHRS and YFSETQ. V lost 4 bases to trimming and J lost 4 bases, with 17 bases between them. The CDR3 totals 15 residues. The use of a sample-barcoded 5' primer and a J-beta primer mix characterized a second PCR of roughly 7 to 11 cycles. TCRdb ran MiXCR on the 5' RACE reads and lists one entry per CDR3 protein. This table has roughly 1.9 million distinct CDR3 sequences, around 40% appearing once. Caucasian, healthy and from Russia, the donors were aged between about 6 and 90. Every donor provided 9.5 to 10 milliliters of peripheral blood. Study-wide results and limits: Unsorted PBMC material precluded a definitive naive versus antigen-experienced comparison. Higher diversity and more naive CD4+ cells were features of long-lived donors, compared to aged donors.

The sample was blood. The clonotype originates from a human donor in good health. The chain links TRBV5-1 to TRBJ1-2; D is unresolved. CDR3 region: CASSDLALRAYGYTF. The CDR3 DNA is TGCGCCAGCAGCGATCTGGCTTTACGGGCCTATGGCTACACCTTC.